Here is one T cell receptor beta chain with its context. Its antigen is still unknown. This CDR3 is missing its conserved last phenylalanine or tryptophan, likely due to a read error. This sample is drawn from a study of lung T cells in sarcoidosis with Löfgren's syndrome (TCRdb year 2017). Looking at the study overall: Sarcoidosis was characterized as a granulomatous disease that is mostly pulmonary, in which CD4+ T cells accumulate in bronchoalveolar lavage fluid. The repertoire analyses were focused on Lofgren's syndrome patients. The study at large found these results: Recognition of a sarcoidosis-associated antigen was only suggested, and the antigen itself remained putative and was not identified. TRAV12-1 and TRBV2 were reported as the most expanded V gene segments in Löfgren's syndrome patients compared with control subjects. Multiple Lofgren's syndrome patients were reported to share TRAV12-1 and TRBV2 CDR3 motifs, a finding that suggests public CD4+ TCR repertoires. Analysis of alphabeta pairing showed that TRAV12-1 paired preferentially with TRBV2, and the TCRs formed by this pairing showed CDR3 homology.

With termini counted, the CDR3 has 16 amino acids. Only the CDR3 DNA stays, 48 bases, in frame from base 1. The germline V gene encodes CDR1 MDHEN and CDR2 SYDVKM. The study profiled TCR repertoires of CD4+ T cells collected through bronchoalveolar lavage. Sequenced on an Illumina MiSeq. TCRdb handled the public reads itself, with Q25 trimming in fastp and clone calling in MiXCR, and kept productive beta chains. Rows are unified per CDR3 protein, each entry keeping the most common DNA and genes. This sample holds 9,300 or so distinct CDR3 sequences; 15% to 20% were observed only once. The ten largest account for around 7% of the sample.

This sequence was found in a human donor with sarcoidosis (Löfgren's syndrome or another form), or a control subject (not recorded which). The sequence is built from TRBV28 and TRBJ2-1; D gene: possibly TRBD2, on 6 matching bases. The sample comprised CD4+ T cells from bronchoalveolar lavage. The DNA sequence is as follows: TGTACCAGCAGTTCGCCCGGGGGAGAAGTATACAATGAGCAGTTCCTC. The encoded protein is CTSSSPGGEVYNEQFL.